The rows below give T cell receptor beta chains drawn from one sample of a study of T cell repertoires in cytomegalovirus infection. Their antigen targets remain unknown. TCRdb processed the reads anew with MiXCR; each CDR3 protein has one entry. Among approximately 120,000 distinct CDR3 sequences listed, around 31% were seen once. The sequencing here drew on CD8+ T cells from cultured PBMCs, taken from culture after CMV antigen stimulation. These receptors all come from a human donor in good health (CMV status not recorded). Some clones in this sample may be carry-over from other donors' samples. Both conserved end residues are part of each CDR3. The D gene is left open where the match is weak. Rows give clone size only sometimes, using once, few, many, or a class for an expanded clone.

CDR3nt	CDR3aa	d_gene	abundance	v_gene	j_gene
TGCGCCAGCAGCCAAGATAGGGGCACCCTCTACGAGCAGTACTTC	CASSQDRGTLYEQYF	-	-	TRBV4-1	TRBJ2-7
TGTGCCAGCACTACTACAACTGAAGCTTTCTTT	CASTTTTEAFF	-	many	TRBV12-3/TRBV12-4	TRBJ1-1
TGTGCCAGCAGCTTGGGAGGGGGCGTCTATAATTCACCCCTCCACTTT	CASSLGGGVYNSPLHF	TRBD1	many	TRBV5-6	TRBJ1-6
TGTGCCAGCAGCTTTGCGTTTAACTACAATGAGCAGTTCTTC	CASSFAFNYNEQFF	-	-	TRBV7-6	TRBJ2-1
TGTGCCAGCAGTGAAGATCTGAGTCTGTTCTATAATTCACCCCTCCACTTT	CASSEDLSLFYNSPLHF	-	-	TRBV6-1	TRBJ1-6
TGTGCCAGTAGTATAGGGGGGGACAATTCACCCCTCCACTTT	CASSIGGDNSPLHF	-	-	TRBV19	TRBJ1-6
TGTGCCAGCAGCTTTAAGGCTAGCGGGGGTTCCGGGGAGCTGTTTTTT	CASSFKASGGSGELFF	TRBD2	once	TRBV7-9	TRBJ2-2
TGTGCCAGTAGCCTTTTAGCGGGGCACGAGCAGTACTTC	CASSLLAGHEQYF	TRBD2	few	TRBV19	TRBJ2-7
TGTGCCAGCAGTACCCCCAGGGACAGACACTACGAGCAGTACTTC	CASSTPRDRHYEQYF	TRBD1	few	TRBV28	TRBJ2-7
TGTGCCAGCAGCTACCTGGACAGCAATCAGCCCCAGCATTTT	CASSYLDSNQPQHF	-	-	TRBV25-1	TRBJ1-5
TGTGCCAGCAGCCAAGACCACAGGGGAAGGAATAATTCACCCCTCCACTTT	CASSQDHRGRNNSPLHF	TRBD1	many	TRBV4-2	TRBJ1-6
TGTGCCAGCAGTCGTCTGGGGTACACTGAAGCTTTCTTT	CASSRLGYTEAFF	-	-	TRBV27	TRBJ1-1
TGTGCCAGCAGTTTGAAGGGAACTAGCAATCAGCCCCAGCATTTT	CASSLKGTSNQPQHF	-	-	TRBV27	TRBJ1-5
TGTGCCAGCAGCTTGCTGAGACAGGGCCTGAATCAGCCCCAGCATTTT	CASSLLRQGLNQPQHF	TRBD1	few	TRBV5-6	TRBJ1-5
TGTGCCTGGAGTCAAGGGACAGGGGTCACTGAAGCTTTCTTT	CAWSQGTGVTEAFF	TRBD1	-	TRBV30	TRBJ1-1
TGCAGTGCTAGAGATGGGACAGGGACCACCGGGGAGCTGTTTTTT	CSARDGTGTTGELFF	TRBD1	-	TRBV20-1	TRBJ2-2
TGTGCCAGCTTACAGGACAGTCCCTATGGCTACACCTTC	CASLQDSPYGYTF	-	many	TRBV19	TRBJ1-2
TGTGCCAGCAGCCAAGCGGGTCAGAACACTGAAGCTTTCTTT	CASSQAGQNTEAFF	-	-	TRBV11-3	TRBJ1-1